This T cell receptor beta chain was sequenced for a study of T-cell memory formation after mild COVID-19 (dated by TCRdb to about 2021). Background on the whole study: TCR sequence clusters from the two donors were largely donor specific. Longitudinal TCRalpha and TCRbeta repertoire sequencing tracked T-cell clones expanding and contracting after mild COVID-19 in a couple of donors. The cohort comprised two young, previously healthy adult volunteers, one female and one male. Broad study findings and their caveats: SARS-CoV-2 specificity of the second-wave clones peaking on day 37 was not confirmed. Contracting CD4+ clones turned up mainly in the CM and EM memory subsets, whereas EMRA was where CD8+ clones were enriched. Some responding clones were detected in pre-infection memory, suggesting pre-existing cross-reactive memory T cells joined the SARS-CoV-2 response. Only a couple of mild cases were covered in the study, and larger cohorts including severe cases with pre-infection samples were considered necessary. Clones contracting from day 15 to 85 had balanced CD4/CD8 phenotypes, while a second wave expanding from day 15 to 37 was biased towards CD4+.

These reads were obtained on an Illumina NovaSeq 6000. cDNA libraries for TCRalpha and TCRbeta were prepared by 5'RACE using constant-segment primers, with sample barcodes and unique molecular identifiers added. RNA was extracted from every sample with Trizol reagent. Amplification of the libraries took two PCR steps, and the second step added a second sample barcode plus Illumina TruSeq adapters. Sequencing of libraries was performed on an Illumina NovaSeq with 2 x 150 bp paired-end reads. The paper's processing steps were these. Demultiplexing of reads and collapsing into UMI-guided consensus sequences were performed with migec v1.2.7. Using mixcr v2.1.11, UMI consensuses were aligned to TRA and TRB V and J templates and then assembled into clonotypes. Clonotypes were classified as expanded or contracted when called significant by both edgeR and NoisET, with noise models trained on biological replicates. edgeR calls used a false discovery rate-adjusted p below 0.01 and a log2 fold-change threshold of 1. As an exploratory analysis of dynamics, PCA with hierarchical clustering was applied to max-normalized trajectories of the 1000 most abundant clonotypes. Each responding clone was given a CD4 or CD8 phenotype based on the CD4+ and CD8+ repertoires, which had been sequenced separately. In TCRdb, the public reads were trimmed at Q25 with fastp and aligned with MiXCR, with productive beta chains retained. Every CDR3 protein is listed once, alongside the most common genes and DNA of its rows. It is TCRdb's table, rather than the study itself, that gives the V and J calls and clone size. Here the sample has about 430,000 distinct CDR3 sequences; around 17% occur a single time. The ten largest make up under 25% of the sample.

Trimming takes 3 bases from V and 5 bases from J, and the germline ends sit 6 bases apart. Per the germline V gene (reference sequence), DFQATT is the CDR1 and SNEGSKA is the CDR2. From the cysteine through the phenylalanine, the CDR3 covers 11 amino acids. Only CDR3 DNA remains: 33 bases, in frame from the first base. Turning to this clonotype: Its antigen specificity is not known. Qualities for individual bases were not recorded, and no much larger clone is one base off.

Ficoll-Paque density gradient centrifugation was the method used to isolate PBMCs. The chain couples TRBV20-1 to TRBJ2-3, with an unclear D gene assignment. This TCR was recovered from a man between 18 and 29 years old who had mild COVID-19 (a few samples of this study predate the infection). The sample titles of this study are shuffled in the database, so cell type and time point are left out; the donor was told from shared clones. Material for sequencing was PBMCs or a T cell subset sorted from them (not recorded which). This receptor carries the CDR3 CSARKVDTQYF. In nucleotide form, the sequence is TGCAGTGCTAGGAAGGTAGATACGCAGTATTTT.